This T cell receptor beta chain stems from a study of cytomegalovirus exposure and HLA in healthy donors. Study-level background: Of the donors genotyped, a few hundred in all, around 76% fell in the Caucasian-associated ancestry cluster.

Notes on this clone: Its antigen is not known. A junction boundary mismatches the germline segment, possibly from a read error. Within the sample, other DNA sequences also encode this same CDR3.

Although they were nominally healthy when sampled, donors likely had unrecorded immune exposures. Germline CDR1 reads SGDLS; CDR2 reads YYNGEE. CDR3 size: 20 residues. The PCR had 60 Vbeta and 13 Jbeta primers. The data were produced by immunoSEQ multiplex PCR, yet TCRdb's version contains in-frame clones alone and is incomplete. The sample contains 200,000 to 300,000 clones, more than 75% of which appear only once. Study conclusions and caveats: A later look showed TCR association rates differing by HLA locus, highest for DRB1 and lowest for HLA-C.

The TCR was taken from a woman aged 40 to 49 in good health and CMV-seropositive. The sample was PBMCs. The chain combines TRBV9 with TRBJ2-3; the match to TRBD2 covers 14 bases. As DNA, the CDR3 is TGTGCCAGCAGCTCCCCGACGGGACTAGCGGGAGTACGGGGCACGGATACGCAGTATTTT. Translated, it gives CASSSPTGLAGVRGTDTQYF.